Below are 6 T cell receptor beta chains sequenced from a single sample in a study of early T cells in non-severe SARS-CoV-2 infection. TCRdb independently ran MiXCR on the 5' RACE reads; one entry per CDR3 protein. The top ten hold 2.9% of the sample, which has fewer than 85,000 distinct CDR3 sequences, about 17% seen once. The sequencing input was whole blood. These receptors all stem from an adult who was a healthcare worker with PCR-confirmed SARS-CoV-2 infection or an uninfected control (not recorded which).

This clonotype was observed a handful of times. The chain couples TRBV7-9 to TRBJ2-3, with 13 bases aligning to TRBD2. Germline V lookup: CDR1 SEHNR, CDR2 FQNEAQ (reference sequence). V gave up 11 bases and J gave up 4 bases; unmatched junction bases: 9. The CDR3 runs 15 residues. The CDR3 loop reads CAVRLAGGSADTQYF. The CDR3 coding sequence is TGTGCCGTGCGACTAGCGGGAGGTTCGGCAGATACGCAGTATTTT.

The chain links TRBV7-2 to TRBJ1-6; D ambiguous. The CDR3 covers 16 residues. CDR1 is SGHTA, CDR2 FQGNSA, per germline. Trimming took off 6 bases at V and 8 bases at J, with 20 bases between the two ends. CDR3: CASRRTGAGVYSPLHF. For the CDR3, the DNA is TGTGCCAGCAGACGGACGGGAGCCGGCGTTTATTCACCCCTCCACTTT.

This chain uses TRBV5-1 with TRBJ2-6; D possibly corresponds to TRBD1 (6 bases). The CDR3 spans 17 residues. V gave up 4 bases and J gave up 0 bases, with 14 bases separating them. The V gene's germline CDR1 is SGHRS and CDR2 YFSETQ. CDR3: CASSPPEGGSGANVLTF. CDR3 sequence (DNA): TGCGCCAGCAGCCCGCCGGAAGGGGGCTCTGGGGCCAACGTCCTGACTTTC.

This clonotype was found a few times. The V and J genes are TRBV5-4 and TRBJ1-6, with 7 bases that match TRBD1. The V segment lost 2 bases and the J segment 5 bases; nucleotides outside the gene matches: 1. Germline V gene data show CDR1 as SGHNT and CDR2 as YYREEE (reference sequence). The CDR3 extends over 14 amino acids. The CDR3: CASSLGGDNSPLHF. The CDR3 DNA sequence: TGTGCCAGCAGCTTAGGGGGCGATAATTCACCCCTCCACTTT. The full variable domain, its missing parts supplied by reference TRBV5-4 and TRBJ1-6, is ETGVTQSPTHLIKTRGQQVTLRCSSQSGHNTVSWYQQALGQGPQFIFQYYREEENGRGNFPPRFSGLQFPNYSSELNVNALELDDSALYLCASSLGGDNSPLHFGNGTRLTVT.

This chain connects TRBV18 to TRBJ1-5; no clear D. V lost 3 bases and J lost 3, with 6 bases in between. The CDR3 runs to 13 residues. The germline gives CDR1 KGHSH, CDR2 LQKENI. This CDR3 reads CASSPSLNQPQHF. The CDR3 bases are TGTGCCAGCTCACCGTCTCTCAATCAGCCCCAGCATTTT.

V is TRBV19 and J is TRBJ2-6; tentatively, D is TRBD1 (5 bases). V gave up 4 bases and J gave up 4 bases, with 11 bases separating them. The CDR3 sequence is 15 residues long. In germline, CDR1 is LNHDA, CDR2 SQIVND (reference sequence). CDR3 region: CASSRQTFGANVLTF. The CDR3 bases are TGTGCCAGTAGTAGACAGACCTTCGGGGCCAACGTCCTGACTTTC.